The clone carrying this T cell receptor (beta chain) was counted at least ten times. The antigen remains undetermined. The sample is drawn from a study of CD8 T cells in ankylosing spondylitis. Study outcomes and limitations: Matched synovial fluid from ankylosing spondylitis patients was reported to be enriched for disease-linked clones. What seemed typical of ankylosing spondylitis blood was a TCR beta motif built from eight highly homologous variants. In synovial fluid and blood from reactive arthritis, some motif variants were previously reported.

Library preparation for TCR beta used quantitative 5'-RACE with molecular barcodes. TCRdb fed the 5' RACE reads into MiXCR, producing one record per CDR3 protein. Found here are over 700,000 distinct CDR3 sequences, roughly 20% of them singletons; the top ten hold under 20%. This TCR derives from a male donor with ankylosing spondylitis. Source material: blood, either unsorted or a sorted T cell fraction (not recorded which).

The CDR3 spells CSGGRAYGYTF. DNA of the CDR3: TGCAGTGGCGGCAGGGCCTATGGCTACACCTTC. The chain is built from TRBV20-1 and TRBJ1-2; D might be TRBD1 (5 bases). Per germline, CDR1 DFQATT and CDR2 SNEGSKA (reference sequence). V lost 7 bases and J lost 4, with 10 bases in between. The CDR3 consists of 11 residues.